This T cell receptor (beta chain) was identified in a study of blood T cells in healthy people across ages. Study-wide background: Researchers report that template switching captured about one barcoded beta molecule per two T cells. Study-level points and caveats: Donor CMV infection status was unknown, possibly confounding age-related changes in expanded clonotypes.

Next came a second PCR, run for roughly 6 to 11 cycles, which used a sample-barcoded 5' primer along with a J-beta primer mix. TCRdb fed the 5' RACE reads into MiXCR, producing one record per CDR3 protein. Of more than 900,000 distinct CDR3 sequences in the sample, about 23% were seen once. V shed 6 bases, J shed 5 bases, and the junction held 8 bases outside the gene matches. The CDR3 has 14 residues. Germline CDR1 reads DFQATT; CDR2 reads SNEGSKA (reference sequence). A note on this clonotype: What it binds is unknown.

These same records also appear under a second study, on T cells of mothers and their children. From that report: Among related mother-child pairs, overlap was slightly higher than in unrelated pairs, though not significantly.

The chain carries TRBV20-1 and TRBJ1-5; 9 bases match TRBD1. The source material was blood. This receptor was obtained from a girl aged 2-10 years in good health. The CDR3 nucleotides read TGCAGTGCCACGGGACAGGGTTTTGATCAGCCCCAGCATTTT. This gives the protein CSATGQGFDQPQHF.